These 16 T cell receptor beta chains originate from one sample sequenced in a study of T cell responses to AZD1222 COVID-19 vaccine. The repertoire was sequenced with immunoSEQ multiplex PCR; TCRdb's copy has only in-frame clones and lacks some. The sample contains approximately 69,000 clones, around 78% of which appear only once. The sample here was peripheral blood, taken 28 days after the second AZD1222 dose. The receptor set was obtained from an adult who received the AZD1222 COVID-19 vaccine.

This chain uses TRBV5-1 with TRBJ1-6; D gene uncertain. The CDR3 is 16 residues long. Per germline, CDR1 SGHRS and CDR2 YFSETQ. Trimming shortened V by 0 bases and J by 4 bases, and 11 bases separated the two germline ends. For the CDR3, the DNA is TGCGCCAGCAGCTTGGAACCGGTAGATTATAATTCACCCCTCCACTTT. Its protein product is CASSLEPVDYNSPLHF.

This rearrangement joins TRBV5-1 to TRBJ2-7; no definite D call. Trimming took 0 bases from V and 7 from J, leaving 11 bases between them. The CDR3 loop spans 13 amino acids. The germline gives CDR1 SGHRS, CDR2 YFSETQ. The chain's CDR3 is CASSLGPLEEQYF. The DNA of the CDR3 is TGCGCCAGCAGCTTGGGACCTCTGGAAGAGCAGTACTTC.

The rearrangement uses TRBV30 and TRBJ1-6; D remains ambiguous. Germline values: CDR1 GTSNPN, CDR2 SVGIG (reference sequence). The CDR3 runs to 14 residues. V was pared by 0 bases and J by 7 bases, with 10 bases between. The CDR3 is CAWSVGRENSPLHF. The CDR3 nucleotides are TGTGCCTGGAGTGTAGGCCGGGAAAATTCACCCCTCCACTTT.

The chain joins TRBV10-3 to TRBJ2-1, with 9 nucleotides matching TRBD1. With V trimmed by 2 bases and J by 5 bases, 1 base remained unmatched. Germline CDR1 reads ENHRY; CDR2 reads SYGVKD. The CDR3 is 14 residues long. The CDR3 nucleotides read TGTGCCATCAGTGAGCGGGACAGGGACAATGAGCAGTTCTTC. Its protein product is CAISERDRDNEQFF.

The chain carries TRBV6-6 and TRBJ2-7; D gene ambiguous. Germline CDR1 and CDR2: MNHNY and SVGAGI (reference sequence). The CDR3 contains 14 residues. V was shortened by 1 base and J by 0 bases, with 7 bases between the two germline ends. The CDR3, as DNA: TGTGCCAGCAGTTACTTGGAGAGCTCCTACGAGCAGTACTTC. Protein sequence: CASSYLESSYEQYF.

CDR3 sequence reads: CASSPLWTVNGYTF. The DNA for the CDR3 is TGTGCCAGCAGCCCCCTGTGGACAGTCAATGGCTACACCTTC. The chain employs TRBV28 and TRBJ1-2; TRBD1 is a possible D gene (6 bases). V lost 6 bases to trimming and J lost 6 bases, with 17 bases between them. This CDR3 has 14 amino acids. The germline gives CDR1 MDHEN, CDR2 SYDVKM.

The chain couples TRBV5-1 to TRBJ1-1; 7 nucleotides align to TRBD1. The CDR3 has 15 amino acids. V lost 3 bases to trimming and J lost 3 bases; unmatched junction nucleotides: 8. The germline V gene has CDR1 SGHRS and CDR2 YFSETQ. CDR3 DNA sequence: TGCGCCAGCAGCTCATCCAGCCAGGGGGACACTGAAGCTTTCTTT. This sequence encodes CASSSSSQGDTEAFF. Combining the CDR3 with reference TRBV5-1 and TRBJ1-1 gives the whole variable domain KAGVTQTPRYLIKTRGQQVTLSCSPISGHRSVSWYQQTPGQGLQFLFEYFSETQRNKGNFPGRFSGRQFSNSRSEMNVSTLELGDSALYLCASSSSSQGDTEAFFGQGTRLTVV.

The CDR3 DNA reads TGTGCCAGCAGCTCACCCAACTACGGGGAGCTGTTTTTT. This codes for CASSSPNYGELFF. The chain combines TRBV9 with TRBJ2-2; no clear D. Deletions cut 4 bases from V and 7 bases from J, with 11 bases between. CDR3 length equals 13 residues. Germline V gene lookup returns CDR1 SGDLS and CDR2 YYNGEE.

As concerns this clone: Other DNA variants within this sample encode the same CDR3. The chain recombines TRBV5-1 with TRBJ1-2; D call uncertain. The germline V and J ends were trimmed by 0 bases and 6 bases, with 6 bases remaining between them. The germline V gene has CDR1 SGHRS and CDR2 YFSETQ. This CDR3 comprises 12 residues. Here the CDR3 reads CASSLEGHGYTF. CDR3 coding DNA: TGCGCCAGCAGCTTGGAAGGGCATGGCTACACCTTC.

The rearrangement joins TRBV11-3 to TRBJ2-7; the D gene is possibly TRBD1 (6 bases). This CDR3 contains 13 residues. Trimming pared 5 bases from V and 6 bases from J, leaving 14 bases between. Germline CDR1 is SGHNT and CDR2 is YENEEA. CDR3 nucleotides: TGTGCCAGCAGCGAGGGACATTCTCTCGAGCAGTACTTC. Residues: CASSEGHSLEQYF.

This clone is categorized as medium-sized. The CDR3, as DNA: TGTGCCAGCGGGTTTGGAAGGGCAGATACGCAGTATTTT. This sequence encodes CASGFGRADTQYF. This sequence joins TRBV25-1 and TRBJ2-3; D uncertain. The length of the CDR3 is 13 residues. Germline CDR1 MGHDK, CDR2 SYGVNS. Trimming pared 8 bases from V and 4 bases from J, leaving 13 bases between.

This chain connects TRBV24-1 to TRBJ1-2, with a tentative D call TRBD1 (6 bases). This CDR3 has 15 residues. In germline, CDR1 is KGHDR, CDR2 SFDVKD. V lost 2 bases and J 6 bases, leaving 15 bases between the germline ends. The chain's CDR3 is CATSDSNRRQDGYTF. For the CDR3, the DNA is TGTGCCACCAGTGATTCTAACCGACGACAGGATGGCTACACCTTC.

The genes are TRBV5-4 and TRBJ2-1, with a tentative D call TRBD2 (6 bases). Germline loops: CDR1 SGHNT, CDR2 YYREEE (reference sequence). Trimming took off 0 bases at V and 9 bases at J, with 16 bases between the two ends. The CDR3 sequence is 15 residues long. CDR3: CASSLVGGMIGEQFF. CDR3 bases: TGTGCCAGCAGCTTGGTGGGGGGTATGATAGGTGAGCAGTTCTTC.

This chain links TRBV20-1 with TRBJ2-6; D possibly corresponds to TRBD2 (6 bases). The germline CDR1 and CDR2 sequences are DFQATT and SNEGSKA (reference sequence). The germline V and J ends were trimmed by 3 bases and 2 bases, with 14 bases remaining between them. CDR3 length: 16 amino acids. The CDR3 DNA follows: TGCAGTGCTAGTTACGCAGGGAGGACTGGGGCCAACGTCCTGACTTTC. It yields the protein CSASYAGRTGANVLTF.

The rearrangement links TRBV7-2 to TRBJ2-3, with no clear D. CDR1 and CDR2 from the germline V gene are SGHTA and FQGNSA. This CDR3 spans 17 amino acids. The V end was cut by 1 base, the J end by 6 bases, with 20 bases between. The CDR3, as DNA: TGTGCCAGCAGCTTAGTGGGCAGCTCTACGGCCGACGATACGCAGTATTTT. Translated: CASSLVGSSTADDTQYF. Together with reference TRBV7-2 and TRBJ2-3, the CDR3 gives the full variable domain: GAGVSQSPSNKVTEKGKDVELRCDPISGHTALYWYRQSLGQGLEFLIYFQGNSAPDKSGLPSDRFSAERTGGSVSTLTIQRTQQEDSAVYLCASSLVGSSTADDTQYFGPGTRLTVL.

The genes are TRBV12-3 or TRBV12-4 and TRBJ1-4; no clear D gene. This CDR3 is 10 amino acids long. V was trimmed by 6 bases and J by 7 bases, leaving 3 bases between them. This CDR3 is CASRREKLFF. For the CDR3, the DNA is TGTGCCAGCAGGCGTGAAAAACTGTTTTTT.